This record covers a single T cell receptor (beta chain). This sample is drawn from a study of blood T cell repertoires in COVID-19. Study-wide context: There were acute and convalescent COVID-19 samples, and they came from the United States, Italy and Spain.

Recovery among Cohort 3 donors was established by two negative PCRs, clearance, or symptom resolution. Study processing details: The authors estimated nucleated cell counts from reference gene primer amplification. Libraries were prepared by immunoSEQ multiplex PCR; TCRdb keeps only in-frame clonotypes and omits some of them. That table is the source of V, J and clone size, and D and trimming were worked out from the DNA. The repertoire holds under 300,000 clones, almost 85% seen once, with over 12% in the top ten. The germline CDR1 and CDR2 sequences are SQVTM and ANQGSEA. The CDR3 length is 14 residues. Trimming cost V 6 bases and J 2 bases, with 15 bases left between them.

The chain combines TRBV29-1 with TRBJ2-3, with D hard to call. The sample comprised PBMCs or T cells enriched from blood (not recorded which). This receptor was obtained from a man aged 40-49 years who had recovered from COVID-19. The CDR3 DNA reads as TGCAGCGTCGCGGCGATAGAGGTCACAGATACGCAGTATTTT. Its translation: CSVAAIEVTDTQYF.